A selection of T cell receptor beta chains follows, all from one sample in a study of CD8 T cells in Susac syndrome. TCRdb passed the immunoSEQ multiplex PCR reads through MiXCR, listing each CDR3 protein once. Here the sample spans 180,000 or so distinct CDR3 sequences, just under 95% being singletons. Sequencing input: CD4+ T cells from PBMCs. Receptor source: a human donor in good health. Both conserved end residues are part of each CDR3. The D gene is left open where the match is weak. Size is stated for part of the rows, as once, few or many counts, or as a class when the clone is expanded.

>TRBJ2-7|TRBV7-9|-|TRBD2
TGTGCCAGCAGCTCCTCGGGACTACTAAACTACGAGCAGTACTTC
CASSSSGLLNYEQYF
>TRBJ2-3|TRBV11-2|-|-
TGTGCCAGCAGCCCCCGGACAGAAGTGACGCAGTATTTT
CASSPRTEVTQYF
>TRBJ1-5|TRBV28|-|TRBD1
TGTGCCAGCAGTTTAATAACGGATAGGGGGCCGAGTCAGCCCCAGCATTTT
CASSLITDRGPSQPQHF
>TRBJ2-7|TRBV4-2|-|-
TGTGCCAGCAGCCGACGCAGCCTTGGTCTCGGGGAGGAGCAGTACTTC
CASSRRSLGLGEEQYF
>TRBJ2-5|TRBV12-3/TRBV12-4|-|TRBD2
TGTGCCAGCAGTTTAGCGGGAGGGCAGCAAGAGACCCAGTACTTC
CASSLAGGQQETQYF
>TRBJ1-2|TRBV25-1|-|TRBD1
TGTGCCAGCAGTGGACCCAGACAGGGGGCAGGCTATGGCTACACCTTC
CASSGPRQGAGYGYTF
>TRBJ2-1|TRBV18|-|TRBD1
TGTGCCAGCTCACGAGACAGGGCGTGGGATGAGCAGTTCTTC
CASSRDRAWDEQFF
>TRBJ2-5|TRBV5-6|few|-
TGTGCCAGCAGCTTGGTGGCCGAAGAGACCCAGTACTTC
CASSLVAEETQYF
>TRBJ2-7|TRBV27|-|TRBD1
TGTGCCAGCAGTTACCTGACAGGGTCCAACGAGCAGTACTTC
CASSYLTGSNEQYF
>TRBJ1-5|TRBV7-9|-|-
TGTGCCAGCAGCTTATCCGGTGTCAGCCCCCAGCATTTT
CASSLSGVSPQHF
>TRBJ2-7|TRBV12-3/TRBV12-4|-|TRBD2
TGTGCCAGCAGAGGTACACTAGCGGGAGGATCCGAGCAGTACTTC
CASRGTLAGGSEQYF
>TRBJ1-1|TRBV30|-|-
TGTGCCTGGGGTCGGGGGTTGAACACTGAAGCTTTCTTT
CAWGRGLNTEAFF
>TRBJ2-1|TRBV29-1|-|-
TGCAGCGCGCTGATTAAGGTTGTACTCCTTACTCCGAATGAGCAGTTCTTC
CSALIKVVLLTPNEQFF
>TRBJ2-1|TRBV5-1|once|-
TGCGCCAGCAGCCAGTCCTCCCAAAGGGGCTACAATGAGCAGTTCTTC
CASSQSSQRGYNEQFF
>TRBJ2-7|TRBV12-3/TRBV12-4|once|-
TGTGCCAGCAGCCTACAATTGGGCCTCTACGAGCAGTACTTC
CASSLQLGLYEQYF
>TRBJ2-7|TRBV2|-|TRBD2
TGTGCCAGCAGTGAAGAGACTAGCGGTCTCTACGAGCAGTACTTC
CASSEETSGLYEQYF
>TRBJ2-7|TRBV11-1|-|TRBD1
TGTGCCAGCAGCTCCGCTTCCTCCGGGACAGGAGCCTACGAGCAGTACTTC
CASSSASSGTGAYEQYF
>TRBJ2-7|TRBV3-1|once|TRBD2
TGTGCCAGCAGCCAAAGGGGGACTAGCGGGTACTACGAGCAGTACTTC
CASSQRGTSGYYEQYF
>TRBJ1-1|TRBV13|-|-
TGTGCCAGCAGCCCGTACCGGTCTGAAGCTTTCTTT
CASSPYRSEAFF
>TRBJ2-7|TRBV19|-|-
TGTGCCAGTAGTCTGCGGCAGAACTACGAGCAGTACTTC
CASSLRQNYEQYF
>TRBJ2-1|TRBV20-1|-|TRBD2
TGCAGTGCAACGAAGACTAGCGGGATTTACAATGAGCAGTTCTTC
CSATKTSGIYNEQFF
>TRBJ2-7|TRBV4-2|-|TRBD1
TGTGCCAGCAGCGTCCGGACAGGGATCGGGGACGAGCAGTACTTC
CASSVRTGIGDEQYF
>TRBJ2-2|TRBV29-1|-|TRBD2
TGCAGCGCCCTCGGACTAGCGAACACCGGGGAGCTGTTTTTT
CSALGLANTGELFF
>TRBJ2-2|TRBV3-1|-|TRBD2
TGTGCCAGCAGCCAAGTTAGCGGGTCCACCGGGGAGCTGTTTTTT
CASSQVSGSTGELFF
>TRBJ2-3|TRBV27|-|-
TGTGCCAGCGGGGACTGGGATACGCAGTATTTT
CASGDWDTQYF
>TRBJ2-3|TRBV29-1|-|TRBD2
TGCAGCGTTGAAACTACTAGCGGGAGGGCATATACGCAGTATTTT
CSVETTSGRAYTQYF
>TRBJ2-1|TRBV20-1|-|-
TGCAGTGCTCTGTGGCGGGTAGCCTACAATGAGCAGTTCTTC
CSALWRVAYNEQFF
>TRBJ1-2|TRBV21-1|-|-
TGTGCCAGCAGCGCACCCGACAGACATGGCTACACCTTC
CASSAPDRHGYTF
>TRBJ1-4|TRBV2|-|TRBD1
TGTGCCAGCAGTGCCGGGACAGGGGTTGAAAAACTGTTTTTT
CASSAGTGVEKLFF
>TRBJ2-3|TRBV5-4|-|TRBD2
TGTGCCAGCAGACCGGGACTAGCGCGTTCGGGGGGGAAGGATACGCAGTATTTT
CASRPGLARSGGKDTQYF
>TRBJ2-3|TRBV30|-|-
TGTGCCTGGAGCCCTATGCCGGGCACAGATACGCAGTATTTT
CAWSPMPGTDTQYF
>TRBJ1-1|TRBV12-3/TRBV12-4|-|-
TGTGCCAGCAGTTTAGCGTGGGGAAACACTGAAGCTTTCTTT
CASSLAWGNTEAFF
>TRBJ2-7|TRBV28|once|-
TGTGCCAGCAGTTCCCCCTCCGGCGGTACCTACGAGCAGTACTTC
CASSSPSGGTYEQYF
>TRBJ2-2|TRBV12-3/TRBV12-4|-|-
TGTGCCAGCAGGTCCGAGGCCGGGGAGCTGTTTTTT
CASRSEAGELFF
>TRBJ1-3|TRBV29-1|-|TRBD1
TGCAGCGTCGGGACAGAAGCTGGAAACACCATATATTTT
CSVGTEAGNTIYF
>TRBJ2-3|TRBV2|-|TRBD2
TGTGCCAGCAGCCCAAGACTAGCGGGTAGCACAGATACGCAGTATTTT
CASSPRLAGSTDTQYF
>TRBJ1-1|TRBV7-2|-|-
TGTGCCAGCAGCCACCTCGCCGCCATGAACACTGAAGCTTTCTTT
CASSHLAAMNTEAFF
>TRBJ1-4|TRBV7-7|-|TRBD1
TGTGCCAGCAGCTTTCTTCCGGGACAGGGAACTGAAAAACTGTTTTTT
CASSFLPGQGTEKLFF
>TRBJ1-1|TRBV20-1|-|-
TGCAGTGCTAGTGATTGGTACGGGAACACTGAAGCTTTCTTT
CSASDWYGNTEAFF
>TRBJ2-3|TRBV11-2|-|TRBD2
TGTGCCAGCAGCGACACACACATCTTAGCGGGAGGAGTCACAGATACGCAGTATTTT
CASSDTHILAGGVTDTQYF
>TRBJ2-3|TRBV11-1|-|TRBD2
TGTGCCAGCAGCCCAACAGCGGGATTGGCAGATACGCAGTATTTT
CASSPTAGLADTQYF
>TRBJ2-3|TRBV20-1|-|TRBD2
TGCAGTGCTAGTCCGAGGACTAGCGGGAGTGGCACAGATACGCAGTATTTT
CSASPRTSGSGTDTQYF
>TRBJ1-1|TRBV29-1|-|-
TGCAGCGTTGACCAAGGGAAGACTGAAGCTTTCTTT
CSVDQGKTEAFF
>TRBJ2-4|TRBV16|-|-
TGTGCCAGCAGCCCAAATTCCAAAAACATTCAGTACTTC
CASSPNSKNIQYF
>TRBJ2-3|TRBV5-4|-|-
TGTGCCAGCAGCTCTTATTGGAGGCCAGATACGCAGTATTTT
CASSSYWRPDTQYF
>TRBJ2-2|TRBV2|-|-
TGTGCCAGCAGTGTATCAGGGCCCGGGGAGCTGTTTTTT
CASSVSGPGELFF
>TRBJ2-7|TRBV20-1|-|-
TGCAGTGCTAGGTCGACAGCGTACGAGCAGTACTTC
CSARSTAYEQYF
>TRBJ2-1|TRBV19|-|TRBD2
TGTGCCAGTAGTATCGCGGGAGGTTGGAATGAGCAGTTCTTC
CASSIAGGWNEQFF
>TRBJ2-4|TRBV7-8|-|-
TGTGCCACCGAGCCCCAAACAAATACAGCCAAAAACATTCAGTACTTC
CATEPQTNTAKNIQYF
>TRBJ2-7|TRBV20-1|-|-
TGCAGTGCTAGAGTAGGGACCTTTATGCAGTACTTC
CSARVGTFMQYF
>TRBJ2-3|TRBV5-1|-|TRBD2
TGCGCCAGCATACTCGGGACTAGCGGCACAGATACGCAGTATTTT
CASILGTSGTDTQYF
>TRBJ2-1|TRBV5-4|-|-
TGTGCCAGCAGCTTGTACTACGGGAGTTCCTACAATGAGCAGTTCTTC
CASSLYYGSSYNEQFF
>TRBJ2-7|TRBV24-1|-|TRBD2
TGTGCCACCAGTGATCCCAGCGGGAATCACGAGCAGTACTTC
CATSDPSGNHEQYF
>TRBJ2-7|TRBV20-1|-|-
TGCAGTGCCTACTCTTCCCCACGCTCCTACGAGCAGTACTTC
CSAYSSPRSYEQYF
>TRBJ2-2|TRBV3-1|-|-
TGTGCCAGCAGCCAAGAGGGGGCGCGGGGACTATTTACCGGGGAGCTGTTTTTT
CASSQEGARGLFTGELFF
>TRBJ1-5|TRBV2|-|-
TGTGCCAGCCGCGGCGGACCGCCCCAGCCCCAGCATTTT
CASRGGPPQPQHF
>TRBJ2-1|TRBV24-1|-|-
TGTGCCACTGGACCGCTAGGGACCAATGAGCAGTTCTTC
CATGPLGTNEQFF